Following are 21 T cell receptor beta chains from one sample sequenced in a study of control samples from healthy donors and cancer patients. TCRdb's copy holds only in-frame clones and misses some; the assay was immunoSEQ multiplex PCR. The sample records 35,000 to 40,000 clones, over 70% being singletons. The material sequenced was PBMCs. Receptor source: a woman in her fifties or sixties with lung cancer.

V is TRBV7-8 and J is TRBJ2-5; D might be TRBD1 or TRBD2, each matching 7 bases. Germline V gives CDR1 SGHVS, CDR2 FQNEAQ. Trimming left V 5 bases short and J 5 bases short, with 18 bases between. This CDR3 is 15 amino acids long. CDR3 residues: CASSPRGGFRETQYF. DNA of the CDR3: TGTGCCAGCAGCCCCAGGGGGGGCTTTAGGGAGACCCAGTACTTC.

This clone came up a few times. V usage is TRBV10-3 and J usage is TRBJ2-7; 13 bases map to TRBD2. Germline V lookup: CDR1 ENHRY, CDR2 SYGVKD. CDR3 size: 14 residues. With V trimmed by 3 bases and J by 6 bases, 2 bases remained unmatched. CDR3 amino acids: CAISDRTSGSEQYF. In DNA form, the CDR3 reads TGTGCCATCAGTGATAGGACTAGCGGGAGCGAGCAGTACTTC.

This clone was counted once. The J gene is TRBJ1-2, the V gene TRBV5-5; D is ambiguous. In germline, CDR1 is SGHKS, CDR2 YYEKEE (reference sequence). This CDR3 has 13 residues. The V end was cut by 2 bases, the J end by 2 bases, with 7 bases between. CDR3 amino acids: CASSFDGNYGYTF. CDR3 sequence (DNA): TGTGCCAGCAGCTTTGACGGCAACTATGGCTACACCTTC.

This clone turned up a few times. V is TRBV11-3 and J is TRBJ1-6, with a weak D call TRBD1 (5 bases). This CDR3 spans 13 amino acids. CDR1 is SGHNT and CDR2 is YENEEA in the germline V gene. V lost 1 base and J 9 bases, leaving 7 bases between the germline ends. Here the CDR3 reads CASSLGDRSPLHF. The CDR3 DNA follows: TGTGCCAGCAGCTTAGGGGACCGTTCACCCCTCCACTTT.

The chain carries TRBV19 and TRBJ1-5, with 7 bases that match TRBD1. The germline gives CDR1 LNHDA, CDR2 SQIVND (reference sequence). Trimming removed 6 bases from V and 1 base from J; junction bases left unmatched: 9. This CDR3 has 16 amino acids. The CDR3 coding sequence is TGTGCCAGTAGACGGCAGGGGGATGGAAGCAATCAGCCCCAGCATTTT. It codes for CASRRQGDGSNQPQHF. Looking up the rest from reference TRBV19 and TRBJ1-5 gives the full variable domain: DGGITQSPKYLFRKEGQNVTLSCEQNLNHDAMYWYRQDPGQGLRLIYYSQIVNDFQKGDIAEGYSVSREKKESFPLTVTSAQKNPTAFYLCASRRQGDGSNQPQHFGDGTRLSIL.

The chain has TRBV7-3 and TRBJ2-2; 7 positions agree with TRBD1. Unmatched junction bases numbered 4, after V lost 5 bases and J lost 7 bases. The CDR3 has 13 amino acids. Germline V CDR1 and CDR2: SGHTA, FQGTGA. The CDR3 DNA is TGTGCCAGCAGCCCACAGGGGCTCGGGGAGCTGTTTTTT. This codes for CASSPQGLGELFF. Full variable domain (remainder filled in from reference TRBV7-3 and TRBJ2-2): GAGVSQTPSNKVTEKGKYVELRCDPISGHTALYWYRQSLGQGPEFLIYFQGTGAADDSGLPNDRFFAVRPEGSVSTLKIQRTERGDSAVYLCASSPQGLGELFFGEGSRLTVL.

V is TRBV4-1 and J is TRBJ1-3; no firm D call. The CDR3 sequence is 11 residues long. V shed 3 bases and J shed 6 bases, with 3 bases lying between them. Germline lookup yields CDR1 MGHRA and CDR2 YSYEKL. The CDR3 loop reads CASSQPNTIYF. The CDR3, as DNA: TGCGCCAGCAGCCAGCCAAACACCATATATTTT.

The chain carries TRBV28 and TRBJ1-2; weak D call: TRBD1 (5 bases). The germline gives CDR1 MDHEN, CDR2 SYDVKM. The CDR3 sequence is 14 residues long. Trimming removed 7 bases at V and 4 bases at J, with 16 bases between. The CDR3 region has the DNA TGTGCCAGCAAATTGAGAACAGGTCCCTATGGCTACACCTTC. Protein: CASKLRTGPYGYTF.

V usage is TRBV5-1 and J usage is TRBJ1-1; D uncertain. The germline V gene has CDR1 SGHRS and CDR2 YFSETQ. The CDR3 is 14 residues long. Deletions cut 4 bases from V and 0 bases from J, with 10 bases between. The CDR3 loop is CASSLRAVNTEAFF. The CDR3 DNA reads TGCGCCAGCAGCCTAAGGGCCGTGAACACTGAAGCTTTCTTT.

The V call is TRBV20-1, the J call TRBJ2-2; D may match TRBD1 or TRBD2 (5 bases each). V gave up 5 bases and J gave up 7 bases, with 8 bases separating them. This CDR3 spans 11 amino acids. The germline V gene encodes CDR1 DFQATT and CDR2 SNEGSKA (reference sequence). The CDR3 loop reads CSAGDVGELFF. In DNA form, the CDR3 reads TGCAGTGCTGGGGACGTCGGGGAGCTGTTTTTT.

This chain connects TRBV19 to TRBJ2-1, with D possibly TRBD2 on 6 matching bases. V lost 6 bases to trimming and J lost 10 bases, with 19 bases between them. CDR1 is LNHDA, CDR2 SQIVND, per germline (reference sequence). This CDR3 contains 14 residues. CDR3 DNA: TGTGCCAGTAGGGGGGAGCGGGCGCTGAGGGAGCAGTTCTTC. This encodes CASRGERALREQFF. The full variable domain, its missing parts supplied by reference TRBV19 and TRBJ2-1, is DGGITQSPKYLFRKEGQNVTLSCEQNLNHDAMYWYRQDPGQGLRLIYYSQIVNDFQKGDIAEGYSVSREKKESFPLTVTSAQKNPTAFYLCASRGERALREQFFGPGTRLTVL.

This chain links TRBV4-3 with TRBJ2-3; perhaps TRBD2 as D (6 bases). This CDR3 has 16 amino acids. V lost 4 bases to trimming and J lost 0 bases, with 14 bases between them. The V gene's germline CDR1 is LGHNA and CDR2 YSLEER. This chain's CDR3 is CASSPRTGGSTDTQYF. The CDR3 nucleotides read TGCGCCAGCAGCCCACGGACCGGGGGTAGCACAGATACGCAGTATTTT.

The rearrangement links TRBV7-8 to TRBJ1-1; the D is unclear. Trimming pared 1 base from V and 5 bases from J, leaving 8 bases between. Germline-derived CDR1 and CDR2 are SGHVS and FQNEAQ. The CDR3 has 13 residues. As DNA, the CDR3 is TGTGCCAGCAGCTTAGTGGCCGGTACTGAAGCTTTCTTT. Its protein product is CASSLVAGTEAFF.

The chain employs TRBV19 and TRBJ2-7; the match to TRBD1 covers 9 bases. V shed 9 bases, J shed 1 base, and the junction held 7 bases outside the gene matches. This CDR3 spans 14 amino acids. Germline V gives CDR1 LNHDA, CDR2 SQIVND (reference sequence). The CDR3 loop reads CASRRDRESYEQYF. Here the CDR3 DNA reads TGTGCCAGCCGAAGGGACAGGGAGTCCTACGAGCAGTACTTC.

The V and J genes are TRBV5-1 and TRBJ2-1; D tentatively reads TRBD1 or TRBD2 (5 bases each). This CDR3 comprises 13 residues. The germline V gene encodes CDR1 SGHRS and CDR2 YFSETQ. V gave up 1 base and J gave up 6 bases, with 8 bases separating them. This chain's CDR3 is CASSLFGGNEQFF. CDR3 sequence (DNA): TGCGCCAGCAGCTTGTTTGGGGGCAATGAGCAGTTCTTC.

The chain has TRBV5-1 and TRBJ1-2; the D is unclear. V was shortened by 1 base and J by 3 bases, with 10 bases between the two germline ends. CDR3 size: 14 residues. From germline, CDR1 is SGHRS and CDR2 YFSETQ. CDR3 amino acids: CASSLLLGDYGYTF. The CDR3 bases are TGCGCCAGCAGCTTGCTTCTTGGTGACTATGGCTACACCTTC.

This clone was found a few times. V and J are TRBV12-3 or TRBV12-4 and TRBJ2-3; weak D call: TRBD2 (5 bases). The CDR3 covers 11 residues. With 7 bases removed from V and 4 bases from J, the gap between germline ends came to 6 bases. The DNA for the CDR3 is TGTGCCAGCACGGGGTCAGATACGCAGTATTTT. Translated: CASTGSDTQYF.

This clone occurred a few times. This chain's CDR3 is CASSYSMADSYGYTF. The CDR3 nucleotides read TGTGCCAGCAGTTACTCGATGGCAGATAGCTATGGCTACACCTTC. The chain joins TRBV6-5 to TRBJ1-2; the D is unclear. V lost 0 bases to trimming and J lost 4 bases, with 12 bases between them. The germline V gene has CDR1 MNHEY and CDR2 SVGAGI. The CDR3 runs 15 residues.

This clone is a singleton in its sample. V is TRBV12-5 and J is TRBJ1-1; 7 bases map to TRBD1. With V trimmed by 5 bases and J by 1 base, 16 bases remained unmatched. Germline values: CDR1 LGHNT, CDR2 FRNRAP. The length of the CDR3 is 18 residues. Here the CDR3 reads CASGLFLAGGRTNTEAFF. The CDR3, as DNA: TGTGCTAGTGGTCTATTCCTCGCAGGGGGAAGGACGAACACTGAAGCTTTCTTT.

V usage is TRBV4-1 and J usage is TRBJ2-2; TRBD1 agrees at 9 bases. CDR3 length: 17 amino acids. V lost 1 base and J lost 0; bases outside the gene matches: 3. CDR1 and CDR2 (germline): MGHRA, YSYEKL. CDR3 region: CASSQGDRETNTGELFF. CDR3 DNA: TGCGCCAGCAGCCAAGGGGACAGGGAGACGAACACCGGGGAGCTGTTTTTT.

The chain joins TRBV19 to TRBJ1-5, with no clear D. The V gene lost 5 bases and the J gene lost 6 bases, with 17 bases spanning the gap. The CDR3 length is 15 residues. CDR1 LNHDA and CDR2 SQIVND come from the germline V gene (reference sequence). The CDR3 region has the DNA TGTGCCAGTAGTCCGCACGAGGGAAGGAGTCAGCCCCAGCATTTT. Translated, it gives CASSPHEGRSQPQHF.